A single TCR beta chain is shown here with its context. Germline V lookup: CDR1 SGDLS, CDR2 YYNGEE. Trimming shortened V by 3 bases and J by 10 bases, and 19 bases separated the two germline ends. The CDR3 length is 14 residues. This specimen belongs to a study of blood T cell repertoires in COVID-19. A Seattle source enrolled patients during active infection and followed them longitudinally. Clones were read by immunoSEQ multiplex PCR, and TCRdb kept only the in-frame ones, dropping some. This table holds 440,000 or so clones, around nine tenths found once. V gene TRBV9 combines with J gene TRBJ1-1; D is possibly TRBD1 (6 bases). The sequence was collected from a woman aged 35 to 49 with COVID-19, enrolled during active disease. The sample comprised peripheral blood. CDR3 bases: TGTGCCAGCAGCGCCCAACAGGGTACCGGTGGAGCTTTCTTT. It specifies CASSAQQGTGGAFF.